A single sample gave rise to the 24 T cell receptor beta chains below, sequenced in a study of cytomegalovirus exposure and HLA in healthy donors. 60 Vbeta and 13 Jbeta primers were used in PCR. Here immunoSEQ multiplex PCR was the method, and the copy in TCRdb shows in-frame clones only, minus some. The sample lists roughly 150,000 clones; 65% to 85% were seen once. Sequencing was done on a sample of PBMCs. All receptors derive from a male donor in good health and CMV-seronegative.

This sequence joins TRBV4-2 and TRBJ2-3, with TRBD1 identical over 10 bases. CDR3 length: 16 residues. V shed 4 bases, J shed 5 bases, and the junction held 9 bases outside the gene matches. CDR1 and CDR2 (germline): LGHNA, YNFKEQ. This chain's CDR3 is CASSPQTGGAVDTQYF. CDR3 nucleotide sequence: TGTGCCAGCAGCCCGCAGACAGGGGGCGCGGTAGATACGCAGTATTTT.

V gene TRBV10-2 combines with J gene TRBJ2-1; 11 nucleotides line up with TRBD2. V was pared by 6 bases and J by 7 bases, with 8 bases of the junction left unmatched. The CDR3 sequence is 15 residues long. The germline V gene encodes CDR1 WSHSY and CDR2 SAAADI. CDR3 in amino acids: CASRLAGGPENEQFF. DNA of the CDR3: TGCGCCAGCAGGTTAGCGGGAGGGCCTGAGAATGAGCAGTTCTTC.

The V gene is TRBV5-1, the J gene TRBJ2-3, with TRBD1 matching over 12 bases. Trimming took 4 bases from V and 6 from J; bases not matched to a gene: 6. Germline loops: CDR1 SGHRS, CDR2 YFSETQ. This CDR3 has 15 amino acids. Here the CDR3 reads CASSPGTGGWDTQYF. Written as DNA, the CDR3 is TGCGCCAGCAGCCCAGGGACAGGGGGCTGGGATACGCAGTATTTT.

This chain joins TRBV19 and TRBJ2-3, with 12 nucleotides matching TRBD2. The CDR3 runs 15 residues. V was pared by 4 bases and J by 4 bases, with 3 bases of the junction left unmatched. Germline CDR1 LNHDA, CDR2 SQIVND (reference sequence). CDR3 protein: CASSTSGRAADTQYF. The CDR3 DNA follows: TGTGCCAGTAGTACTAGCGGGAGGGCGGCAGATACGCAGTATTTT.

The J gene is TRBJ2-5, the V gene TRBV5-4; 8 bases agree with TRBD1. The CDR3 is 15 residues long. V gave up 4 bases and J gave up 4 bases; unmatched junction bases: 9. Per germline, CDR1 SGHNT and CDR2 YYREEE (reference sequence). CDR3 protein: CASSRPVQGVETQYF. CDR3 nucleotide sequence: TGTGCCAGCAGCCGACCCGTACAGGGGGTAGAGACCCAGTACTTC.

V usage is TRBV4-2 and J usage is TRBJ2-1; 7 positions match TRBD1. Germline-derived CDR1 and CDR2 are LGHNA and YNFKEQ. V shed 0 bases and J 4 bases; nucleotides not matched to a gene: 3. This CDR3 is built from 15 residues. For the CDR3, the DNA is TGTGCCAGCAGCCAAGACAGGGGGTATTACAATGAGCAGTTCTTC. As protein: CASSQDRGYYNEQFF.

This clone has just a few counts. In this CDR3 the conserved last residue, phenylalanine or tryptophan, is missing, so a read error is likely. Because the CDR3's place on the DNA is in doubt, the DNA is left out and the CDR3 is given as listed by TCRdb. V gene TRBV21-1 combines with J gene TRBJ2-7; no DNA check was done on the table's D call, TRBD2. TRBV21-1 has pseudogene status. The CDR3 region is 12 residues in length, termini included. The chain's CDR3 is CASSNPNSWRRL.

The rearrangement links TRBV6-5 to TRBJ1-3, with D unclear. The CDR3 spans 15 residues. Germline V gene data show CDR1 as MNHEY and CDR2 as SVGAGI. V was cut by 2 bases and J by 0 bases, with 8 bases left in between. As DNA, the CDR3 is TGTGCCAGCAGTTACAGCTGGAGCTCTGGAAACACCATATATTTT. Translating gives CASSYSWSSGNTIYF.

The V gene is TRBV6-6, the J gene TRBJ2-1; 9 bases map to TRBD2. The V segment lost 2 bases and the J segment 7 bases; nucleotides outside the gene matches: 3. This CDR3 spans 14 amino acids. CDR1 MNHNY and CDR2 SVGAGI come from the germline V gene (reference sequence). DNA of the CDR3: TGTGCCAGCAGTTACGCGGGGGGGCTGAATGAGCAGTTCTTC. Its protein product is CASSYAGGLNEQFF.

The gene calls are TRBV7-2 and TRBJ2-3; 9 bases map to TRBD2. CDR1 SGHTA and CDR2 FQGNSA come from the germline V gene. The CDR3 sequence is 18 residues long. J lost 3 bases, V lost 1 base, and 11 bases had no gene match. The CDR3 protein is CASSLVGSREGHTDTQYF. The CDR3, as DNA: TGTGCCAGCAGCTTAGTAGGTTCGCGGGAGGGACATACAGATACGCAGTATTTT.

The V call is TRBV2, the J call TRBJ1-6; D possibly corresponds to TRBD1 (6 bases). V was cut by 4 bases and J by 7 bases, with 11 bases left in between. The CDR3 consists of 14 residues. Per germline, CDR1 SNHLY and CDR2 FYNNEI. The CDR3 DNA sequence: TGTGCCAGCAGTGTTGGGACAAGCAATTCACCCCTCCACTTT. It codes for CASSVGTSNSPLHF. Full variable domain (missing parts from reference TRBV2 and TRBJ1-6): EPEVTQTPSHQVTQMGQEVILRCVPISNHLYFYWYRQILGQKVEFLVSFYNNEISEKSEIFDDQFSVERPDGSNFTLKIRSTKLEDSAMYFCASSVGTSNSPLHFGNGTRLTVT.

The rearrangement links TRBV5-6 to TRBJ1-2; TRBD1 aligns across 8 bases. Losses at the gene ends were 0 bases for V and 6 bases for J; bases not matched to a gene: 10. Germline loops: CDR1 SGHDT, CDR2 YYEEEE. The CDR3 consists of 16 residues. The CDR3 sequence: CASSLAPQGAGDGYTF. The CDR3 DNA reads TGTGCCAGCAGCTTGGCCCCGCAGGGGGCTGGGGATGGCTACACCTTC.

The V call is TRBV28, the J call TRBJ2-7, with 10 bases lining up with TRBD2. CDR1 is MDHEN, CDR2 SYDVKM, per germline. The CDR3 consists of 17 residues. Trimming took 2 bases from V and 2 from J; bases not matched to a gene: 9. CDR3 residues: CASSLDKWTSGAYEQYF. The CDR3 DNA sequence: TGTGCCAGCAGTTTAGATAAGTGGACTAGCGGAGCCTACGAGCAGTACTTC. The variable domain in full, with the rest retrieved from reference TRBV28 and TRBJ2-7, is DVKVTQSSRYLVKRTGEKVFLECVQDMDHENMFWYRQDPGLGLRLIYFSYDVKMKEKGDIPEGYSVSREKKERFSLILESASTNQTSMYLCASSLDKWTSGAYEQYFGPGTRLTVT.

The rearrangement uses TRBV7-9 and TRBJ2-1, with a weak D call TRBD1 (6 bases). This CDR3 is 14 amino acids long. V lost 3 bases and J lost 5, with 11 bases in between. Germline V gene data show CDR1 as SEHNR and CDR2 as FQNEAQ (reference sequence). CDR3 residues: CASSLRTANNEQFF. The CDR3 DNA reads TGTGCCAGCAGCTTGCGGACAGCCAACAATGAGCAGTTCTTC.

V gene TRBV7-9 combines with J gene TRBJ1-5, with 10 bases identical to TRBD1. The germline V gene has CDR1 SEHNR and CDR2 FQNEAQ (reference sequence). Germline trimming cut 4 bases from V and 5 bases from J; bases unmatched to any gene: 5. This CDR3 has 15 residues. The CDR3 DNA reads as TGTGCCAGCAGCTCGACAGGGGGCCGTGATCAGCCCCAGCATTTT. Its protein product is CASSSTGGRDQPQHF.

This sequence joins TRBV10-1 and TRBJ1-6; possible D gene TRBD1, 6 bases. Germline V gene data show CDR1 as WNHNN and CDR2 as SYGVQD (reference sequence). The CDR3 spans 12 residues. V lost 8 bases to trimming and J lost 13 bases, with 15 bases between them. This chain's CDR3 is CASQWGPGPLHF. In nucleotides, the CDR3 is TGCGCCAGCCAGTGGGGGCCCGGGCCCCTCCACTTT.

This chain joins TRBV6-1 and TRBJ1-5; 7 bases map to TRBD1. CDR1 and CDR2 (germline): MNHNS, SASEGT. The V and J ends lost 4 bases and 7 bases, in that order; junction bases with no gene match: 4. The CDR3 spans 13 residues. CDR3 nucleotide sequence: TGTGCCAGCAGTGTACGACAGGGACAGCCCCAGCATTTT. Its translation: CASSVRQGQPQHF.

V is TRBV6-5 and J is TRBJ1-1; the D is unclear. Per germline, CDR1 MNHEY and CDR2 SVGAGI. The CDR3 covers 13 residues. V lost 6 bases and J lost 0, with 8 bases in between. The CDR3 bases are TGTGCCAGCAGGACATCGGTGAACACTGAAGCTTTCTTT. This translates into CASRTSVNTEAFF.

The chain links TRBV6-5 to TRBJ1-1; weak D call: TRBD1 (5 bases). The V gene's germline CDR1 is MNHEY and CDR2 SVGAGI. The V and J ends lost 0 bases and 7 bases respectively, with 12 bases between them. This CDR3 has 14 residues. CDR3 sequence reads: CASSYSRGGVEAFF. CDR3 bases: TGTGCCAGCAGTTACTCGCGTGGGGGGGTTGAAGCTTTCTTT.

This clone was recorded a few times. The CDR3 reads CASSPDWGVNEKLFF. The CDR3 DNA follows: TGTGCCAGCAGCCCCGACTGGGGGGTTAATGAAAAACTGTTTTTT. The chain employs TRBV6-5 and TRBJ1-4; weak D call: TRBD1 (5 bases). This CDR3 has 15 residues. With 6 bases removed from V and 4 bases from J, the gap between germline ends came to 15 bases. CDR1 MNHEY and CDR2 SVGAGI come from the germline V gene.

CDR3 sequence (DNA): TGTGCCAGCACCCGGACAGTCTATGGCTACACCTTC. It specifies CASTRTVYGYTF. This chain connects TRBV5-6 to TRBJ1-2; maybe TRBD1 (6 bases). The V end lost 6 bases, the J end lost 4 bases, and 10 bases lay between the germline ends. CDR1 is SGHDT, CDR2 YYEEEE, per germline. The CDR3 loop spans 12 amino acids. Full variable domain (remainder filled in from reference TRBV5-6 and TRBJ1-2): DAGVTQSPTHLIKTRGQQVTLRCSPKSGHDTVSWYQQALGQGPQFIFQYYEEEERQRGNFPDRFSGHQFPNYSSELNVNALLLGDSALYLCASTRTVYGYTFGSGTRLTVV.

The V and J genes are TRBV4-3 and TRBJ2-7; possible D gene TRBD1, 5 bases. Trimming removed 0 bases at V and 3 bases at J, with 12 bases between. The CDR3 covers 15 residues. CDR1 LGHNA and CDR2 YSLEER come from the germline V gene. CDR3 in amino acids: CASSQEGLVSYEQYF. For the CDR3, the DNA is TGCGCCAGCAGCCAAGAGGGGCTCGTAAGCTACGAGCAGTACTTC.

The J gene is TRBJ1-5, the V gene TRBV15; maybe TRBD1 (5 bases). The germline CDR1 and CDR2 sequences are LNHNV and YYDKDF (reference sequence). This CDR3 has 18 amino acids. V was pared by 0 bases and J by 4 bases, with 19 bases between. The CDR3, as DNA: TGTGCCACCAGCAGAGATTTGAGGCCCGGGGCGGGAAATCAGCCCCAGCATTTT. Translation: CATSRDLRPGAGNQPQHF.

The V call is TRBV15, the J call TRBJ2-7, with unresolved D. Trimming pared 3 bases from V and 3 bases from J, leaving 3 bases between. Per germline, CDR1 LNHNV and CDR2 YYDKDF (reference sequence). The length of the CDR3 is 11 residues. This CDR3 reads CATSSYYEQYF. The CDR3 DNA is TGTGCCACCAGCAGTTACTACGAGCAGTACTTC.